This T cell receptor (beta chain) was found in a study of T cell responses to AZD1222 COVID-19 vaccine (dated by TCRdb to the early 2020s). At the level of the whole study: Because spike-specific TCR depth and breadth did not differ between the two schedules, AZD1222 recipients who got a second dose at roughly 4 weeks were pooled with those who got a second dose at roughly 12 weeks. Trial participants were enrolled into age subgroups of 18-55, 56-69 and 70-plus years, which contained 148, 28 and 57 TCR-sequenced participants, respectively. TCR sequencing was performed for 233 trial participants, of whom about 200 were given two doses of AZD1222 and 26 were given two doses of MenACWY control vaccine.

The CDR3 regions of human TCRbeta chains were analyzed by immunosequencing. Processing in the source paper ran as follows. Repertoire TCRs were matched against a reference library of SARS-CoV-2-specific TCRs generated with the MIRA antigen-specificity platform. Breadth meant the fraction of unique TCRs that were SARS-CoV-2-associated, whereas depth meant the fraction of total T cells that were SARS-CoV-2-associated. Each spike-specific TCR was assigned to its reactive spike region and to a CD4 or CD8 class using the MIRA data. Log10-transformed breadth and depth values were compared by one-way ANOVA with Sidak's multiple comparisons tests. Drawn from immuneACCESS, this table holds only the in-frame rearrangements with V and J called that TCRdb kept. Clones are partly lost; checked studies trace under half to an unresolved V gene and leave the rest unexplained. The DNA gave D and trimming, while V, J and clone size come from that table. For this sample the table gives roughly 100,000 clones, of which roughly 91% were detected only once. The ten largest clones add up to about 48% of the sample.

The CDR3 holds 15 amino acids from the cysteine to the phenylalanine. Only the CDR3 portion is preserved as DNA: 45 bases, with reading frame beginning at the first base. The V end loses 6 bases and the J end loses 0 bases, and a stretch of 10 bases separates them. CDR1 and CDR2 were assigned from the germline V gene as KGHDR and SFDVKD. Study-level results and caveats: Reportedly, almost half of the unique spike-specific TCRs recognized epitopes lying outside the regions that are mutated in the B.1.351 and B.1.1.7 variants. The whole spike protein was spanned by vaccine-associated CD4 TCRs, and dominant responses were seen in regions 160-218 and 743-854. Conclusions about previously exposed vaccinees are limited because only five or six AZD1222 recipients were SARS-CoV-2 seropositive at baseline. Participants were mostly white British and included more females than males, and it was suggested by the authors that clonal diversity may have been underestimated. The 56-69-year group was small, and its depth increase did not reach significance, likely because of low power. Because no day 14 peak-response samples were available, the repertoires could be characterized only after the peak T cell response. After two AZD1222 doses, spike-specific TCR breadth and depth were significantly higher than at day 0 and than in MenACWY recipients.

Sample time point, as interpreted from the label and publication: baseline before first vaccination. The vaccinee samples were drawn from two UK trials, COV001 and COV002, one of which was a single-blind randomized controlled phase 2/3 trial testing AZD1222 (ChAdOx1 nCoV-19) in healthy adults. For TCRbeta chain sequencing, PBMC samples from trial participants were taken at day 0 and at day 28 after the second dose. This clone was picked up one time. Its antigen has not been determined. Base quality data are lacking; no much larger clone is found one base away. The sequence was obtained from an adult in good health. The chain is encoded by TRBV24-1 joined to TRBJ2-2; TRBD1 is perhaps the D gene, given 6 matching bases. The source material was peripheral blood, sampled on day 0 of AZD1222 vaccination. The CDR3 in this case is CATSFRTANTGELFF. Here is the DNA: TGTGCCACCAGTTTTCGGACAGCGAACACCGGGGAGCTGTTTTTT.